What follows are 5 T cell receptor beta chains derived from one specimen sequenced in a study of metastatic and nonmetastatic thyroid tumors (dated by TCRdb to 2020 to 2021). None of the patients had been given any treatment before thyroid surgery. Receptors were amplified or captured by PCR. Sequencer: Illumina HiSeq 4000. Using fastp at Q25 and MiXCR, TCRdb reprocessed the public reads and kept productive beta chains. The sample data list some 86,000 clones, and about 12% of these were observed just once. The top ten hold around 9% of the sample. Sequenced input: tumor tissue. The source is a female donor with papillary thyroid cancer or a benign thyroid nodule (not recorded which). Some clones in this sample may be carry-over from other donors' samples.

This clone occurred many times. V gene TRBV5-1 combines with J gene TRBJ2-1; the D gene is possibly TRBD2 (6 bases). CDR3 length: 17 amino acids. V was cut by 2 bases and J by 5 bases, with 20 bases left in between. Germline CDR1 is SGHRS and CDR2 is YFSETQ. In DNA, the CDR3 is TGCGCCAGCAGCTTCTTCACGGTAGCTAGCGCCAACAATGAGCAGTTCTTC. Translated, it gives CASSFFTVASANNEQFF.

This clone came up many times. The chain uses TRBV9 and TRBJ1-5; no reliable D call. In germline, CDR1 is SGDLS, CDR2 YYNGEE. The V end was cut by 3 bases, the J end by 5 bases, with 9 bases between. CDR3 length equals 13 residues. CDR3 nucleotide sequence: TGTGCCAGCAGCGAGAATACCTATCAGCCCCAGCATTTT. Translation gives CASSENTYQPQHF.

This clone was detected many times. The V call is TRBV5-6, the J call TRBJ2-7; 8 positions agree with TRBD1. The ends lost 8 bases at V and 2 bases at J; junction bases unmatched: 3. Germline V gene lookup returns CDR1 SGHDT and CDR2 YYEEEE. The CDR3 covers 12 residues. CDR3 amino acids: CARGQVAYEQYF. As DNA, the CDR3 is TGTGCCAGGGGACAGGTGGCCTACGAGCAGTACTTC.

Many counts were recorded for this clone. The V call is TRBV20-1, the J call TRBJ1-2, with D perhaps matching TRBD1 (5 bases). Trimming cost V 5 bases and J 4 bases, with 17 bases left between them. This CDR3 is 14 amino acids long. Germline V gene lookup returns CDR1 DFQATT and CDR2 SNEGSKA (reference sequence). CDR3 in amino acids: CSAGAGMGSYGYTF. For the CDR3, the DNA is TGCAGTGCTGGAGCAGGGATGGGGAGCTATGGCTACACCTTC.

This clone has just a few counts. This chain joins TRBV11-1 and TRBJ2-7, with 10 bases fitting TRBD2. The CDR3 totals 18 residues. Germline V CDR1 and CDR2: SGHAT, FQDESV (reference sequence). V shed 6 bases and J 6 bases; nucleotides not matched to a gene: 20. The CDR3 DNA reads as TGTGCCAGCAGAGCGGGAATAGCGGGAGGCTTCCACCTCTTCGAGCAGTACTTC. The encoded protein is CASRAGIAGGFHLFEQYF.